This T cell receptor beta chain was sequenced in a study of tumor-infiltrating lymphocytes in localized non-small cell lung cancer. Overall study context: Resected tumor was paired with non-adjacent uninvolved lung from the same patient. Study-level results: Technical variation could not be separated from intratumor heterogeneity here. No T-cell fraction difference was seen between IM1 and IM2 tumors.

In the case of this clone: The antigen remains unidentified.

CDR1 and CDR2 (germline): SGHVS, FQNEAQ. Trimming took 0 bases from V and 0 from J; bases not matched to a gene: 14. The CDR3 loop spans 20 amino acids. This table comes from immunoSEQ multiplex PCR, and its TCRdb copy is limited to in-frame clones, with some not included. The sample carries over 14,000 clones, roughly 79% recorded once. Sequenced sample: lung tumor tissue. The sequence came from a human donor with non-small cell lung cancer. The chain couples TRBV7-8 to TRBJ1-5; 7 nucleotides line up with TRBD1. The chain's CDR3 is CASSLARRATGVGSNQPQHF. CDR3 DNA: TGTGCCAGCAGCTTAGCCAGGAGAGCTACAGGGGTGGGTAGCAATCAGCCCCAGCATTTT.